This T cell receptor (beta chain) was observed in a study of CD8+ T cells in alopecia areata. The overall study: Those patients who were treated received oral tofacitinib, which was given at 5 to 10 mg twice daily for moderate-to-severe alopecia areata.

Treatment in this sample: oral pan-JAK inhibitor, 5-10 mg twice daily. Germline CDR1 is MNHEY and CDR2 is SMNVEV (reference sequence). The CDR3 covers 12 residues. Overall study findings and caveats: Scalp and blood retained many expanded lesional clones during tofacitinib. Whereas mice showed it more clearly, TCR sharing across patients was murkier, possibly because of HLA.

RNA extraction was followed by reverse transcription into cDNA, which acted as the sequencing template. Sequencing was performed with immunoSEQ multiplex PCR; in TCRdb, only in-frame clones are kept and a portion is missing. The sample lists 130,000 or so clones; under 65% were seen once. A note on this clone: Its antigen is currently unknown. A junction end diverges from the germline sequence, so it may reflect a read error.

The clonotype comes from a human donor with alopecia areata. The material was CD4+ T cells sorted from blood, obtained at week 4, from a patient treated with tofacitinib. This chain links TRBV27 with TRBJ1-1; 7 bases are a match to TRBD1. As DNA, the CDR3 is TGTGCCAGCAGTATGGGACAGAGCCTGCAGGTCTTT. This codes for CASSMGQSLQVF.